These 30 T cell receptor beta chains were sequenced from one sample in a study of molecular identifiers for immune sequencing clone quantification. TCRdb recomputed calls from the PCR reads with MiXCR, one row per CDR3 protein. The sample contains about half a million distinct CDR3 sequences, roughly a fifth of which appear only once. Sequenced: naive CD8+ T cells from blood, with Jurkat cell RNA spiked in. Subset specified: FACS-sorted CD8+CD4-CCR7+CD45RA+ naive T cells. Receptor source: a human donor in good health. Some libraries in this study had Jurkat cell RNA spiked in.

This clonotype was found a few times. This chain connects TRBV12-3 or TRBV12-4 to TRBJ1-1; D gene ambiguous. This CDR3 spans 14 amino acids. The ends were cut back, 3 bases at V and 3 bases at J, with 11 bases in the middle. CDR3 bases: TGTGCCAGCAGTTTTAGGGCGTTGGACACTGAAGCTTTCTTT. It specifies CASSFRALDTEAFF.

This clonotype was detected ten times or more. The DNA for the CDR3 is TGTGCCAGCAGTGGGGGACAGAATCTCTACGAGCAGTACTTC. Translating gives CASSGGQNLYEQYF. The chain carries TRBV25-1 and TRBJ2-7, with 7 bases fitting TRBD1. This CDR3 has 14 amino acids. CDR1 MGHDK and CDR2 SYGVNS come from the germline V gene. The V and J ends lost 4 bases and 3 bases, in that order; junction bases with no gene match: 6.

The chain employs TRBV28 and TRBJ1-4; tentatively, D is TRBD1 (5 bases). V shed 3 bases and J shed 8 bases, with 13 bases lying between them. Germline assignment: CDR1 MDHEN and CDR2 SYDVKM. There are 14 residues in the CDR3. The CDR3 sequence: CASSFRDSGEKLFF. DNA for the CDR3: TGTGCCAGCAGTTTCCGGGACTCGGGGGAAAAACTGTTTTTT.

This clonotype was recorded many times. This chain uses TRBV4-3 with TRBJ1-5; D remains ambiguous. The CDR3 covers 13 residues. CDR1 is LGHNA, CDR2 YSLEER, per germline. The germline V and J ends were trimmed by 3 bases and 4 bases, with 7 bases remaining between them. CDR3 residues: CASSQDGNQPQHF. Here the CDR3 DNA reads TGCGCCAGCAGCCAGGACGGTAATCAGCCCCAGCATTTT.

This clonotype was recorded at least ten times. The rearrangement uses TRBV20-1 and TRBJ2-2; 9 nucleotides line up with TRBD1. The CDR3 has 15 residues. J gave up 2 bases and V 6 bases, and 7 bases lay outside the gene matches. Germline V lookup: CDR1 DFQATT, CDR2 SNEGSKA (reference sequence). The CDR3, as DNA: TGCAGTGCAGAGGGACAGGGATTTAACACCGGGGAGCTGTTTTTT. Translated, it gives CSAEGQGFNTGELFF.

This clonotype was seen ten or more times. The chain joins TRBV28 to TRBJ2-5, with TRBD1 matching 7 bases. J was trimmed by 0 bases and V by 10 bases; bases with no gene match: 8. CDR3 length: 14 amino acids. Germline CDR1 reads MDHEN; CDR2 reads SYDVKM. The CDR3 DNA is TGTGCCACCTACCCCAGGGGGTACCAAGAGACCCAGTACTTC. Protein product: CATYPRGYQETQYF.

CDR3 loop: CASSTMRSRDEQYF. The CDR3 nucleotides are TGTGCCAGCAGTACCATGCGGTCTAGGGACGAGCAGTACTTC. The chain has TRBV12-3 or TRBV12-4 and TRBJ2-7; D is uncertain. This CDR3 contains 14 residues. Deletions cut 5 bases from V and 5 bases from J, with 16 bases between.

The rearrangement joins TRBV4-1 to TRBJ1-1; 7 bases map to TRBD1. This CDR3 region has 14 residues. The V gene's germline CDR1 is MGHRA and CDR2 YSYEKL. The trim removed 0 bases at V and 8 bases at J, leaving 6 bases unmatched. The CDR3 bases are TGCGCCAGCAGCCAAGATGGGACAGCTACAGAAGCTTTCTTT. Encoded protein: CASSQDGTATEAFF.

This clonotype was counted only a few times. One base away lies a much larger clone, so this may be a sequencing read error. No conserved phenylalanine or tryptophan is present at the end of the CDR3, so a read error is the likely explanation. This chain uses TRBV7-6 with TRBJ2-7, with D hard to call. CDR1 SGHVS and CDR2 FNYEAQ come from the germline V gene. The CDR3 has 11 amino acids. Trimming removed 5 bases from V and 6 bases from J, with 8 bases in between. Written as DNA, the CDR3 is TGTGCCAGCAGCCGAGGCAGCGAGCAGTACCTC. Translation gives CASSRGSEQYL.

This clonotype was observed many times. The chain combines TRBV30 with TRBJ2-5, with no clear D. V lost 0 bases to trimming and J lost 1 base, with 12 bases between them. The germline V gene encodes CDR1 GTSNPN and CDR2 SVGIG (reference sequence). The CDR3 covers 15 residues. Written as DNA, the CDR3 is TGTGCCTGGAGTGTAGGTTCCGGACCCCAAGAGACCCAGTACTTC. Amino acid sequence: CAWSVGSGPQETQYF.

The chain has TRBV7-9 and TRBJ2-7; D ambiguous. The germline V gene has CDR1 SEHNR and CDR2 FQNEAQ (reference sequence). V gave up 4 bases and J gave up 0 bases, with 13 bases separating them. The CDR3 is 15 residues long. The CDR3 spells CASSSSAVLSYEQYF. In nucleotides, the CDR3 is TGTGCCAGCAGCTCCAGTGCGGTCCTCTCCTACGAGCAGTACTTC. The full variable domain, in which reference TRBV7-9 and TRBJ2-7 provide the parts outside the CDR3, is DTGVSQNPRHKITKRGQNVTFRCDPISEHNRLYWYRQTLGQGPEFLTYFQNEAQLEKSRLLSDRFSAERPKGSFSTLEIQRTEQGDSAMYLCASSSSAVLSYEQYFGPGTRLTVT.

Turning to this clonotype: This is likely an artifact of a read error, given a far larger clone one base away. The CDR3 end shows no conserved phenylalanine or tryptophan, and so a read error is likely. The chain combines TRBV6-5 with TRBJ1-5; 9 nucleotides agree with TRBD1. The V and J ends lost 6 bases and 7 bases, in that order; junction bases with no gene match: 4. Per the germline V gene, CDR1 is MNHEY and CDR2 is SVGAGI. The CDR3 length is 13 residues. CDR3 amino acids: CASSLTGGQPQHL. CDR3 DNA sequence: TGTGCCAGCAGCCTGACAGGGGGGCAGCCCCAGCATCTT.

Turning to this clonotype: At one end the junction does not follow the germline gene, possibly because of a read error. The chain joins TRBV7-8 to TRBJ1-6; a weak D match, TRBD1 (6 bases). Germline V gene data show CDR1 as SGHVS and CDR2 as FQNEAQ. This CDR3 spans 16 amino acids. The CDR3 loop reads CASSPRTVSYNSPLRF. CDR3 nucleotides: TGTGCCAGCAGCCCTCGGACAGTCTCCTATAATTCACCCCTCCGCTTT. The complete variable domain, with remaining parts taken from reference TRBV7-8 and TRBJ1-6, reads GAGVSQSPRYKVAKRGQDVALRCDPISGHVSLFWYQQALGQGPEFLTYFQNEAQLDKSGLPSDRFFAERPEGSVSTLKIQRTQQEDSAVYLCASSPRTVSYNSPLRFGNGTRLTVT.

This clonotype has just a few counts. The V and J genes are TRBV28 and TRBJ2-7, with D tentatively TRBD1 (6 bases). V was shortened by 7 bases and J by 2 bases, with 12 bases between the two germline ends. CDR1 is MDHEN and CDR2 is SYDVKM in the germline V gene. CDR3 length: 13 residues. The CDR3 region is CASMLAGAYEQYF. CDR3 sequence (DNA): TGTGCCAGCATGCTCGCAGGGGCCTACGAGCAGTACTTC.

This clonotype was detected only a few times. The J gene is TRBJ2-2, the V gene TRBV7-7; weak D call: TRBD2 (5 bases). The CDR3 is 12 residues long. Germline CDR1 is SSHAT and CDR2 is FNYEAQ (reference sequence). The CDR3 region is CATVGSTGELFF. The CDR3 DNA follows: TGTGCTACCGTAGGGAGCACCGGGGAGCTGTTTTTT.

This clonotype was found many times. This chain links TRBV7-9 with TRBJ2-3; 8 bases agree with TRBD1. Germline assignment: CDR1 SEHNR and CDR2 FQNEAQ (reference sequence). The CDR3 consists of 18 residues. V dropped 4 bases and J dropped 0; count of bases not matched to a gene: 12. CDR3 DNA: TGTGCCAGCAGCTCACCCGGGACAGGTTCTATTAGCACAGATACGCAGTATTTT. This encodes CASSSPGTGSISTDTQYF.

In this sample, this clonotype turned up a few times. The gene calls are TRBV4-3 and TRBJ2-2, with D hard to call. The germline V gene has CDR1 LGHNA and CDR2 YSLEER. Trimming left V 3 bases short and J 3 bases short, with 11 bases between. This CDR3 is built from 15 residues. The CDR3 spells CASSQDHRYTGELFF. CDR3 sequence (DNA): TGCGCCAGCAGCCAGGACCACAGATACACCGGGGAGCTGTTTTTT.

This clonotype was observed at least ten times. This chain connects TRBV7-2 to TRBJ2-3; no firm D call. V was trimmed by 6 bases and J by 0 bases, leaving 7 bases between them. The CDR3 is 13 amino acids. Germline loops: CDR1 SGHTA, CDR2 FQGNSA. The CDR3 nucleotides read TGTGCCAGCAGGGGAACTAGCACAGATACGCAGTATTTT. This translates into CASRGTSTDTQYF.

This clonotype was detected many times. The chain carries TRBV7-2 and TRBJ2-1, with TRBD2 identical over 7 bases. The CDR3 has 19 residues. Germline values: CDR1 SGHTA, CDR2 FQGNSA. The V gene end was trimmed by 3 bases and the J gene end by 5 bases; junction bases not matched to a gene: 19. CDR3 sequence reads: CASSFSSTWGLQKNNEQFF. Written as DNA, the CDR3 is TGTGCCAGCAGCTTCTCTTCGACATGGGGACTACAAAAGAACAATGAGCAGTTCTTC.

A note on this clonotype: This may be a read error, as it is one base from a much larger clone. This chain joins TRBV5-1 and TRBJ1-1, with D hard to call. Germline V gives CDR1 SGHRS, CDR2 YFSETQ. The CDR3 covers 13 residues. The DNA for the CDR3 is TGCGCCAGCAGCTTGGGGAGAAGCACAGAAGCTTCCTTT. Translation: CASSLGRSTEASF.

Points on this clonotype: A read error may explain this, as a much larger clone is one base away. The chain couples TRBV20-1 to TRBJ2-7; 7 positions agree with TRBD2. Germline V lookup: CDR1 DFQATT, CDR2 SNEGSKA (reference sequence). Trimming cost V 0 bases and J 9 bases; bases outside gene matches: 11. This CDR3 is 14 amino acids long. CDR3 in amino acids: CSARDLGPPGGQYF. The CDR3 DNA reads TGCAGTGCTAGAGATCTGGGGCCGCCGGGGGGGCAGTACTTC.

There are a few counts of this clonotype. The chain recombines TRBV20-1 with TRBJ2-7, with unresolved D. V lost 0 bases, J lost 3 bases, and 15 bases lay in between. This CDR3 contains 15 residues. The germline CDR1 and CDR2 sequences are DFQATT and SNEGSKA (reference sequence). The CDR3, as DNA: TGCAGTGCTAGAGATAAGCAGGCAGGCATCTACGAGCAGTACTTC. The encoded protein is CSARDKQAGIYEQYF.

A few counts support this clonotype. CDR3 nucleotides: TGTGCCTGGAGTGTCGGGGTGCTGAACACTGAAGCTTTCTTT. Its protein product is CAWSVGVLNTEAFF. The rearrangement uses TRBV30 and TRBJ1-1; D uncertain. The CDR3 covers 14 residues. The V gene lost 0 bases and the J gene lost 0 bases, with 8 bases spanning the gap. CDR1 and CDR2 from the germline V gene are GTSNPN and SVGIG (reference sequence).

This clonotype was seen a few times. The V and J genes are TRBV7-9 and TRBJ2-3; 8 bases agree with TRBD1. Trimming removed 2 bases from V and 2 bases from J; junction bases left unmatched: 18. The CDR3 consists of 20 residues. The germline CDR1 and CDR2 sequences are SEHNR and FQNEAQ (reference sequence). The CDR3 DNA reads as TGTGCCAGCAGCTTAAAAGGACAGGGCGGGCTCGGGTCCGACACAGATACGCAGTATTTT. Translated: CASSLKGQGGLGSDTDTQYF.

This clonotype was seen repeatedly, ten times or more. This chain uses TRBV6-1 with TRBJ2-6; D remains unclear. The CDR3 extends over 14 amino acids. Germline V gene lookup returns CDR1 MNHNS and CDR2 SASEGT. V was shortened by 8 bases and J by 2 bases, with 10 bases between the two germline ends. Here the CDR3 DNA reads TGTGCCAGCCGGACGACGACTGGGGCCAACGTCCTGACTTTC. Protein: CASRTTTGANVLTF.

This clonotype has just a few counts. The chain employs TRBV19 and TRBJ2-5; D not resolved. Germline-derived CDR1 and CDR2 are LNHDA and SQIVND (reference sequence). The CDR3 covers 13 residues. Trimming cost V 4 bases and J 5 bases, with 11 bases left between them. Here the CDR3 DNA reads TGTGCCAGTAGTACGCTGACTTGGGAGACCCAGTACTTC. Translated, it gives CASSTLTWETQYF. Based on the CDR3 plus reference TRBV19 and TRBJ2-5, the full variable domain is DGGITQSPKYLFRKEGQNVTLSCEQNLNHDAMYWYRQDPGQGLRLIYYSQIVNDFQKGDIAEGYSVSREKKESFPLTVTSAQKNPTAFYLCASSTLTWETQYFGPGTRLLVL.

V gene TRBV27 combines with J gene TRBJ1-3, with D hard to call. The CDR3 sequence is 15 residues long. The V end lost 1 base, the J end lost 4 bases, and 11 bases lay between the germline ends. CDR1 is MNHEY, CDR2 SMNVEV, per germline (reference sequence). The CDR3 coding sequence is TGTGCCAGCAGTTTATTGGGCCTTCAGGGAAACACCATATATTTT. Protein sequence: CASSLLGLQGNTIYF.

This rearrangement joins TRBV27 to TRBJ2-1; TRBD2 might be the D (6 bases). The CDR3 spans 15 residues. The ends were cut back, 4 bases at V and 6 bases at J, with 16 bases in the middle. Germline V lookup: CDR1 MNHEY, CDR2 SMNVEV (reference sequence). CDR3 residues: CASSSRRGHSNEQFF. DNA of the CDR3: TGTGCCAGCAGTTCCCGGAGGGGCCACAGCAATGAGCAGTTCTTC.

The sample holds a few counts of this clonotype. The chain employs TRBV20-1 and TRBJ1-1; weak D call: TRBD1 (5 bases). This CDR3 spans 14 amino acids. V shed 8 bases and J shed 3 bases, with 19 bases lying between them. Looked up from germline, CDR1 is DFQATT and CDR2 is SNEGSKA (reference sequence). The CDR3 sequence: CSLPGTPGYTEAFF. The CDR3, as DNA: TGCAGTCTGCCAGGGACCCCGGGGTACACTGAAGCTTTCTTT.

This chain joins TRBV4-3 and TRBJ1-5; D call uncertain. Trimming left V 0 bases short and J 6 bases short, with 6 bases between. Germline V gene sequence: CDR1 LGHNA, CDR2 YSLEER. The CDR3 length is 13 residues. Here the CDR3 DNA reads TGCGCCAGCAGCCAAGATTCGGGTCAGCCCCAGCATTTT. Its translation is CASSQDSGQPQHF.